This T cell receptor (beta chain) was captured in a study of T cells in localized non-small cell lung cancer. Sequenced by immunoSEQ multiplex PCR; TCRdb stores in-frame clones only, minus some. The sample yields some 33,000 clones, roughly 77% seen once. V lost 1 base and J lost 3, with 2 bases in between. CDR3 length equals 12 residues. The germline V gene encodes CDR1 SGHTA and CDR2 FQGNSA. The sequences come from peripheral blood, collected before any cancer treatment. The clonotype comes from a male donor older than 55 with stage III squamous cell lung carcinoma. The rearrangement links TRBV7-2 to TRBJ2-3; no clear D. CDR3 sequence: CASSLDTDTQYF. Written as DNA, the CDR3 is TGTGCCAGCAGCTTAGATACAGATACGCAGTATTTT.